The 17 T cell receptor beta chains below were found in one sample sequenced in a study of radiotherapy plus CTLA-4 blockade in lung cancer. Profiled with immunoSEQ multiplex PCR; TCRdb holds only in-frame clones, not every one. The sample consists of 45,000 to 55,000 clones, around four fifths of them appearing once. The material sequenced was peripheral blood, taken from a patient treated with radiotherapy plus ipilimumab. Receptors originate from a human donor with non-small cell lung cancer who had a partial response to radiotherapy plus ipilimumab.

The J gene is TRBJ2-2, the V gene TRBV5-5, with D possibly TRBD1 on 6 matching bases. This CDR3 contains 15 residues. In germline, CDR1 is SGHKS, CDR2 YYEKEE (reference sequence). V dropped 2 bases and J dropped 1 base, with 9 bases sitting between them. CDR3 coding DNA: TGTGCCAGCAGCTTAGGACAGCTGAACACCGGGGAGCTGTTTTTT. Protein product: CASSLGQLNTGELFF.

The V and J genes are TRBV27 and TRBJ2-7; TRBD1 is a possible D gene (5 bases). Germline CDR1 MNHEY, CDR2 SMNVEV (reference sequence). The CDR3 runs 15 residues. V was clipped by 3 bases and J by 0 bases, with 12 bases between them. As DNA, the CDR3 is TGTGCCAGCAGTTTTGGGGCTGGGTCCTCCTACGAGCAGTACTTC. As protein: CASSFGAGSSYEQYF.

The chain employs TRBV4-2 and TRBJ1-6; D remains unclear. Germline V gene sequence: CDR1 LGHNA, CDR2 YNFKEQ. The CDR3 consists of 17 residues. V was shortened by 1 base and J by 3 bases, with 13 bases between the two germline ends. CDR3: CASSQGSLGGYNSPLHF. The DNA of the CDR3 is TGTGCCAGCAGCCAAGGTTCACTAGGAGGCTATAATTCACCCCTCCACTTT.

This sequence joins TRBV5-6 and TRBJ2-7, with 10 bases that match TRBD2. With 0 bases clipped from V and 4 bases from J, the junction kept 4 bases outside the gene matches. CDR1 SGHDT and CDR2 YYEEEE come from the germline V gene. CDR3 length: 15 residues. The CDR3 sequence is CASSLGAGGQYEQYF. CDR3 nucleotide sequence: TGTGCCAGCAGCTTGGGAGCGGGGGGGCAGTACGAGCAGTACTTC.

The chain couples TRBV9 to TRBJ1-5; 9 nucleotides agree with TRBD1. The V gene's germline CDR1 is SGDLS and CDR2 YYNGEE. V trimming: 2 bases; J trimming: 1 base; junction bases outside the gene matches: 1. This CDR3 has 15 residues. The CDR3 is CASSVGTGSNQPQHF. The CDR3 coding sequence is TGTGCCAGCAGCGTCGGGACAGGGAGCAATCAGCCCCAGCATTTT.

CDR3 residues: CASSSLQGAYEQYF. Here the CDR3 DNA reads TGTGCCAGCAGCTCTTTACAGGGGGCTTACGAGCAGTACTTC. The rearrangement links TRBV11-2 to TRBJ2-7, with 9 bases matching TRBD1. Germline CDR1 and CDR2: SGHAT and FQNNGV. This CDR3 contains 14 residues. The ends lost 4 bases at V and 4 bases at J; junction bases unmatched: 5.

The chain employs TRBV5-4 and TRBJ1-2; D is unresolved. The CDR3 length is 14 residues. With 3 bases removed from V and 0 bases from J, the gap between germline ends came to 9 bases. Germline-derived CDR1 and CDR2 are SGHNT and YYREEE (reference sequence). CDR3 coding DNA: TGTGCCAGCAGCTGGGAGGGAGCTAACTATGGCTACACCTTC. This encodes CASSWEGANYGYTF.

The chain uses TRBV7-2 and TRBJ2-7; 12 positions match TRBD1. The V gene's germline CDR1 is SGHTA and CDR2 FQGNSA. This CDR3 comprises 15 residues. The trim removed 4 bases at V and 5 bases at J, leaving 6 bases unmatched. CDR3 region: CASSSPGQGAHEQYF. CDR3 sequence (DNA): TGTGCCAGCAGCTCACCGGGACAGGGGGCCCACGAGCAGTACTTC.

The rearrangement links TRBV20-1 to TRBJ1-2, with TRBD1 as a possible D gene (5 bases). Per the germline V gene, CDR1 is DFQATT and CDR2 is SNEGSKA (reference sequence). V was shortened by 6 bases and J by 7 bases, with 12 bases between the two germline ends. This CDR3 region has 11 residues. Here the CDR3 DNA reads TGCAGTGCCGCCACAGGTCCTGGCTACACCTTC. Translated, it gives CSAATGPGYTF.

The gene calls are TRBV9 and TRBJ2-1; the match to TRBD1 covers 7 bases. The CDR3 contains 16 residues. V lost 4 bases to trimming and J lost 0 bases; unmatched junction nucleotides: 7. Germline assignment: CDR1 SGDLS and CDR2 YYNGEE. The CDR3 DNA reads as TGTGCCAGCAGCAGGCACAGGGGAAGCTCCTACAATGAGCAGTTCTTC. As protein: CASSRHRGSSYNEQFF.

The chain combines TRBV6-1 with TRBJ1-1; D not resolved. CDR1 is MNHNS, CDR2 SASEGT, per germline. V lost 1 base and J 1 base, leaving 4 bases between the germline ends. CDR3 size: 13 residues. Here the CDR3 reads CASSEERNTEAFF. CDR3 nucleotide sequence: TGTGCCAGCAGTGAAGAGAGGAACACTGAAGCTTTCTTT.

The chain is built from TRBV11-2 and TRBJ2-7; D is unclear. The CDR3 totals 13 residues. Germline V gives CDR1 SGHAT, CDR2 FQNNGV. V gave up 3 bases and J gave up 7 bases, with 13 bases separating them. The CDR3 sequence: CASSFDAVREQYF. Written as DNA, the CDR3 is TGTGCCAGCAGCTTTGATGCCGTCCGGGAGCAGTACTTC. Complete variable domain (other parts from reference TRBV11-2 and TRBJ2-7): EAGVAQSPRYKIIEKRQSVAFWCNPISGHATLYWYQQILGQGPKLLIQFQNNGVVDDSQLPKDRFSAERLKGVDSTLKIQPAKLEDSAVYLCASSFDAVREQYFGPGTRLTVT.

The V call is TRBV5-1, the J call TRBJ2-7; D remains ambiguous. V lost 0 bases, J lost 0 bases, and 4 bases lay in between. The CDR3 is 13 amino acids. Per germline, CDR1 SGHRS and CDR2 YFSETQ. CDR3 protein: CASSLDISYEQYF. CDR3 coding DNA: TGCGCCAGCAGCTTGGACATCTCCTACGAGCAGTACTTC.

The chain combines TRBV14 with TRBJ2-7; TRBD1 is a possible D gene (5 bases). CDR3 length: 14 residues. V was clipped by 6 bases and J by 6 bases, with 18 bases between them. CDR1 is SGHDN and CDR2 is FVKESK in the germline V gene. CDR3: CASSSFLSGIEQYF. CDR3 nucleotides: TGTGCCAGCAGTTCTTTTCTTTCAGGGATCGAGCAGTACTTC.

J is TRBJ2-1 and V is TRBV5-4; weak D call: TRBD2 (6 bases). Trimming took off 2 bases at V and 9 bases at J, with 9 bases between the two ends. There are 12 residues in the CDR3. Germline loops: CDR1 SGHNT, CDR2 YYREEE (reference sequence). CDR3 sequence: CASSFGGGEQFF. The CDR3 DNA sequence: TGTGCCAGCAGCTTTGGGGGAGGTGAGCAGTTCTTC.

This clone was recorded a few times. This chain connects TRBV28 to TRBJ1-1; D call uncertain. The CDR3 consists of 13 residues. Germline CDR1 is MDHEN and CDR2 is SYDVKM. V was clipped by 6 bases and J by 1 base, with 9 bases between them. CDR3 nucleotide sequence: TGTGCCAGCAGACCCACAGAGAACACTGAAGCTTTCTTT. Amino acid sequence: CASRPTENTEAFF.

The genes are TRBV5-1 and TRBJ2-4; 9 positions match TRBD2. Looked up from germline, CDR1 is SGHRS and CDR2 is YFSETQ. This CDR3 is built from 20 residues. V lost 0 bases, J lost 0 bases, and 13 bases stayed unmatched. CDR3 protein: CASSLEGLALANKAKNIQYF. The CDR3 region has the DNA TGCGCCAGCAGCTTGGAGGGACTAGCCCTAGCGAACAAAGCCAAAAACATTCAGTACTTC.